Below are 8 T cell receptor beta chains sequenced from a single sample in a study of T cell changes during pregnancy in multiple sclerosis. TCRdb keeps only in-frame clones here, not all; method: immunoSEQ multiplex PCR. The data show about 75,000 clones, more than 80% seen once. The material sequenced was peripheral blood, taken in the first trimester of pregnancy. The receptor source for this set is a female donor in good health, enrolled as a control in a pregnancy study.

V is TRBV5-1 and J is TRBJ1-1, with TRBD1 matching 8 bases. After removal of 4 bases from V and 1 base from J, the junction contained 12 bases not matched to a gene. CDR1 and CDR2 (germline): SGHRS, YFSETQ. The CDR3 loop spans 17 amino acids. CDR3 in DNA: TGCGCCAGCAGCCCAGTTCCAGGGGGCGTAGGGAACACTGAAGCTTTCTTT. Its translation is CASSPVPGGVGNTEAFF.

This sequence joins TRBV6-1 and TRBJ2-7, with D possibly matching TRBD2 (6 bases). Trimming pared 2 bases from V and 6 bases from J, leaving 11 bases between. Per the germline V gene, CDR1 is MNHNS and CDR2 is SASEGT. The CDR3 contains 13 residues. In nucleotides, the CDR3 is TGTGCCAGCAGTGAATCGGGGGAAGGCGAGCAGTACTTC. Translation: CASSESGEGEQYF.

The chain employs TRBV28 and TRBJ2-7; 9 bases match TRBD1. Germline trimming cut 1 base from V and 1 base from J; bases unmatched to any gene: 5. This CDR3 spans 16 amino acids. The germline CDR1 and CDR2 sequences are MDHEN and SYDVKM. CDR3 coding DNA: TGTGCCAGCAGTTTATTGGGGGGACAGGGTTCCTACGAGCAGTACTTC. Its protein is CASSLLGGQGSYEQYF.

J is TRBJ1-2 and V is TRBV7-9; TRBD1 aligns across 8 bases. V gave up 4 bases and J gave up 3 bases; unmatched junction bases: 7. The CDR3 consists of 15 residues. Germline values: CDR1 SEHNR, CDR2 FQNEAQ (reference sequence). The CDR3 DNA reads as TGTGCCAGCAGCTCTATCATACAGGGGGACTATGGCTACACCTTC. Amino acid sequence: CASSSIIQGDYGYTF.

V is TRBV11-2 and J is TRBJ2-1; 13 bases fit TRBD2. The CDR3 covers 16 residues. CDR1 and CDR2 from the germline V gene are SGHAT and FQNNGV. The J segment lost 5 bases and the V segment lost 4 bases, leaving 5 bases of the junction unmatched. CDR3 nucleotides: TGTGCCAGCAGCTCCAGGGGGACTAGCGGGAACAATGAGCAGTTCTTC. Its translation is CASSSRGTSGNNEQFF.

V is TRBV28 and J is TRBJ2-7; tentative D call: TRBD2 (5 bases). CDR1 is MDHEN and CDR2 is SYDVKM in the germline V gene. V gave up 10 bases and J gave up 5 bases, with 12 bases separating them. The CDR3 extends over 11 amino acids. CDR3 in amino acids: CATLRGHEQYF. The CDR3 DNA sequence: TGTGCCACCCTAAGAGGGCACGAGCAGTACTTC.

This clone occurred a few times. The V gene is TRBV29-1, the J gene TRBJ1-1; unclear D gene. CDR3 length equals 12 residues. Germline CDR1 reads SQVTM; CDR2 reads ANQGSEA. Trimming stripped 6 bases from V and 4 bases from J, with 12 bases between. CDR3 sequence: CSVAKSGTEAFF. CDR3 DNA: TGCAGCGTAGCGAAGTCTGGCACTGAAGCTTTCTTT.

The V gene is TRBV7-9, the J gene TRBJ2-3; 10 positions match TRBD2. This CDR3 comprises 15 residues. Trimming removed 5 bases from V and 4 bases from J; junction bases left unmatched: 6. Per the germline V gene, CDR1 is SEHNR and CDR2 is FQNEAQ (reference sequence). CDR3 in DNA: TGTGCCAGCAGCCTCCTAGCGGGAGTTGCAGATACGCAGTATTTT. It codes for CASSLLAGVADTQYF.